The entry that follows covers one T cell receptor (beta chain) sequence. Its antigen has not been determined. Base qualities are not recorded, but no much larger clone differs from it by a single base. The record originates from a study of T-cell reconstitution after alpha-beta-depleted transplantation in children (dated by TCRdb to the mid-2010s). Describing the broader study: Using TCR repertoire profiling, the study followed T-cell immune reconstitution in a quantitative way in children after TCRalphabeta/CD19-depleted allogeneic hematopoietic cell transplantation.

General findings and caveats noted by the study authors: The apparently early recovery of alphabetaT-cell counts about two months after transplant reportedly depended on only several hundred rapidly expanded clones that came from non-depleted graft cells. The high TCRbeta diversity at day 60 in some patients was ascribed to recipient T cells and intrathymic progenitors that had survived conditioning. Over subsequent months, a decline in hyperexpanded clone frequencies was noted, and after one year, T-cell counts and TCRbeta diversity were mostly ascribed to newly produced T cells.

The library was generated by PCR. The sample was run on an Illumina HiSeq 2500. TCR libraries were prepared with molecular barcoding, using unique molecular identifiers to normalize TCRbeta repertoire quantification. TCRdb trimmed public reads at Q25 via fastp, called clones via MiXCR and kept in-frame beta chains. CDR3 protein duplicates are merged, each entry listing the most common genes and DNA. The sample contains hundreds of thousands of distinct CDR3 sequences, 10% to 15% of them found a single time. The top ten constitute over 2% of the sample. The CDR3 numbers 15 residues from cysteine through phenylalanine. This entry keeps only the CDR3 DNA: 45 bases, framed from base 1. Unmatched junction bases come to 8, with V trimmed by 7 bases and J by 5 bases. In the paper's terms, the treatment or condition label means: allogeneic hematopoietic cell transplantation with graft depleted of TCRalphabeta T cells and CD19 B cells. The transplant recipients were children given TCRalphabeta/CD19-depleted allogeneic hematopoietic cell grafts.

Recombination joined TRBV12-3 or TRBV12-4 with TRBJ2-2; 9 nucleotides in the junction match TRBD2. This specimen consisted of PBMCs, mostly from graft donor cells, obtained 360 days after TCRalphabeta/CD19-depleted stem cell transplant. This sequence originates from a male patient between 5 and 17 years old who had a stem cell transplant for acute myeloid leukemia, so the T cells may come from the graft donor. The nucleotide sequence is TGTGCCAGCACCCTCGGACTAGCGCTGACCGGGGAGCTGTTTTTT. Its product reads: CASTLGLALTGELFF.